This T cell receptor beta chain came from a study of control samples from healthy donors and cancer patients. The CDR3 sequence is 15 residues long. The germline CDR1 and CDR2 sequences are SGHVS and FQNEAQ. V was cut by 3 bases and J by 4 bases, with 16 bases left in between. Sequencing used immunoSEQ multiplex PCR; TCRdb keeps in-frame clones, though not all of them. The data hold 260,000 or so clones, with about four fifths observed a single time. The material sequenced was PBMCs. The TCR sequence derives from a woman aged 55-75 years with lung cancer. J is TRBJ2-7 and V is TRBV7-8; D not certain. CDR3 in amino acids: CASSFQPLLPYEQYF. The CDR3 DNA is TGTGCCAGCAGCTTTCAACCGCTACTGCCGTACGAGCAGTACTTC.